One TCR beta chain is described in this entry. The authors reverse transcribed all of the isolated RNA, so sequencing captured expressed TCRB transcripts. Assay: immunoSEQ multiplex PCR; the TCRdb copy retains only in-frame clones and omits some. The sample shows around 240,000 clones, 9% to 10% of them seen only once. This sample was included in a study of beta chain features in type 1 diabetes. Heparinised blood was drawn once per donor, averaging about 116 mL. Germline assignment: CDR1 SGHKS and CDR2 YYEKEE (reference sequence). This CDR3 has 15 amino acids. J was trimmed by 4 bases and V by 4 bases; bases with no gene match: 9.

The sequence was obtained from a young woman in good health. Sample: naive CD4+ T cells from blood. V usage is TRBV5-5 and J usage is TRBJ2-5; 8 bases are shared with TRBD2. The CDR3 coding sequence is TGTGCCAGCAGCCCCCGGAGCGGGGGCGTAGAGACCCAGTACTTC. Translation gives CASSPRSGGVETQYF.